The present entry profiles one T cell receptor beta chain with its context. What it binds is not known. Germline and junction disagree at one end, which may indicate a read error. Germline assignment: CDR1 SGHVS and CDR2 FNYEAQ. The CDR3 runs 15 residues. This sample was taken from a study of T cell repertoires in cytomegalovirus infection. Study at large: Indicated by public TCR beta signatures were CMV infection and matching HLA type. Study-level findings and limits: Totalled public TCR beta family frequency picked out people who carried CMV plus the relevant HLA. The ex vivo response showed dominance by HLA-C-restricted CMV-specific TCR beta clonotypes.

Each CDR3 protein gets one entry after TCRdb re-called the reads with MiXCR. The sample consists of roughly 500,000 distinct CDR3 sequences, roughly 42% of them appearing once. The rearrangement links TRBV7-6 to TRBJ2-3; 7 bases fit TRBD2. This clonotype originated in a human donor in good health (CMV status not recorded). Some clones in this sample may be carry-over from other donors' samples. This material consisted of cultured PBMCs, taken from culture after CMV antigen stimulation. This CDR3 is CVSSTSAMGTDTQYF. For the CDR3, the DNA is TGTGTCAGCAGCACTAGCGCCATGGGGACAGATACGCAGTATTTT.